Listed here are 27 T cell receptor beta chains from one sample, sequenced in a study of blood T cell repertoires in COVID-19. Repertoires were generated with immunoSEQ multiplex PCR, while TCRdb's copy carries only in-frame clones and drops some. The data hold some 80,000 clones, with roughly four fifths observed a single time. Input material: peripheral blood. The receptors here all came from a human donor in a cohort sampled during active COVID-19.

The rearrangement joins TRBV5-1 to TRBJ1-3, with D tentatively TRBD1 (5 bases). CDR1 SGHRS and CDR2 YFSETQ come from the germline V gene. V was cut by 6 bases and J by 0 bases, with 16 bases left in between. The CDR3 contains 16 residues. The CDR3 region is CASTMDGTFSGNTIYF. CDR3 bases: TGCGCCAGCACCATGGACGGGACTTTCTCTGGAAACACCATATATTTT.

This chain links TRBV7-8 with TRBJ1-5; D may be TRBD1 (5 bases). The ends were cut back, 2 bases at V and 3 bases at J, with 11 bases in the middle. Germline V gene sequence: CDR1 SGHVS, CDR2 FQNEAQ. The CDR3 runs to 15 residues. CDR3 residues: CASSLSQGNNQPQHF. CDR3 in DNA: TGTGCCAGCAGCTTATCCCAGGGTAACAATCAGCCCCAGCATTTT.

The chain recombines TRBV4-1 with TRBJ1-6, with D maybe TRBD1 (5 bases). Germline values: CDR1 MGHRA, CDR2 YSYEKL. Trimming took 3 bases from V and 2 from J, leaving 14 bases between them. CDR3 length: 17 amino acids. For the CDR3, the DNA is TGCGCCAGCAGCCAGGATCCCAGACAGACCTATAATTCACCCCTCCACTTT. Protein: CASSQDPRQTYNSPLHF.

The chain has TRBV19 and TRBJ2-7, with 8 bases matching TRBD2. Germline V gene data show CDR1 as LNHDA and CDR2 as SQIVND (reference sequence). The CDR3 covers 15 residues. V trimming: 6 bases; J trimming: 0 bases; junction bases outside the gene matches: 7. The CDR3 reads CASSDGAGGSYEQYF. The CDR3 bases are TGTGCCAGTAGCGACGGGGCGGGGGGCTCCTACGAGCAGTACTTC.

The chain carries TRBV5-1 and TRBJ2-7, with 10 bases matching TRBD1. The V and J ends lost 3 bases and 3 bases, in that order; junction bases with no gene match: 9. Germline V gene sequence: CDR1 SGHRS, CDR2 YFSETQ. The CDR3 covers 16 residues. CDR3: CASSSDRDRGNYEQYF. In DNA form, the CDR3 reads TGCGCCAGCAGCTCGGACCGGGACAGGGGCAACTACGAGCAGTACTTC. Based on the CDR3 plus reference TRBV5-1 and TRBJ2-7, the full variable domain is KAGVTQTPRYLIKTRGQQVTLSCSPISGHRSVSWYQQTPGQGLQFLFEYFSETQRNKGNFPGRFSGRQFSNSRSEMNVSTLELGDSALYLCASSSDRDRGNYEQYFGPGTRLTVT.

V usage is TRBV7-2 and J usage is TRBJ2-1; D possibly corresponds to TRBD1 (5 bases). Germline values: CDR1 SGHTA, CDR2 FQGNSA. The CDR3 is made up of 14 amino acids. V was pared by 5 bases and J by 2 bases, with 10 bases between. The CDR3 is CASSTRQTYNEQFF. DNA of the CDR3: TGTGCCAGCAGCACGCGACAGACCTACAATGAGCAGTTCTTC. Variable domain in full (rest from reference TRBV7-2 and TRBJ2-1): GAGVSQSPSNKVTEKGKDVELRCDPISGHTALYWYRQSLGQGLEFLIYFQGNSAPDKSGLPSDRFSAERTGGSVSTLTIQRTQQEDSAVYLCASSTRQTYNEQFFGPGTRLTVL.

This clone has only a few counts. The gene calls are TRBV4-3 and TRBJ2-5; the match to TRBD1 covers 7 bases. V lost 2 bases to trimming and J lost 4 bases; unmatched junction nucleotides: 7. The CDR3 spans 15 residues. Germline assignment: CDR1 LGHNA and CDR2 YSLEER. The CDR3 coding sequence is TGCGCCAGCAGCCAAAATAGACAGGGCGTAGAGACCCAGTACTTC. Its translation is CASSQNRQGVETQYF.

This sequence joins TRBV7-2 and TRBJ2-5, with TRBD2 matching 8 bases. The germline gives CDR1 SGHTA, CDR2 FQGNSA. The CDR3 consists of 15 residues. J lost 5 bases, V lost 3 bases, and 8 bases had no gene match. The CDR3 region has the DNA TGTGCCAGCAGCTTCAACGCGGGGGGTCAGGAGACCCAGTACTTC. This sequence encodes CASSFNAGGQETQYF.

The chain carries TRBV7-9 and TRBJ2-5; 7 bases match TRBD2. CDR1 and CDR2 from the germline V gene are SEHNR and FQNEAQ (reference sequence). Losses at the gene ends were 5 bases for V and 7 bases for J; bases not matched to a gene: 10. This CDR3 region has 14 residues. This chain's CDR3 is CASSLHGGKGTQYF. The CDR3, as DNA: TGTGCCAGCAGCCTGCACGGGGGGAAAGGGACCCAGTACTTC.

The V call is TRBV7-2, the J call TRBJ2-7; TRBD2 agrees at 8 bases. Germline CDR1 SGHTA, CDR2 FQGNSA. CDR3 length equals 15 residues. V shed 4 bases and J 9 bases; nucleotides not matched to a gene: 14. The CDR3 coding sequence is TGTGCCAGCAGCTCCCGAGCCGCGGGGGGCGTCGGGCAGTACTTC. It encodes CASSSRAAGGVGQYF.

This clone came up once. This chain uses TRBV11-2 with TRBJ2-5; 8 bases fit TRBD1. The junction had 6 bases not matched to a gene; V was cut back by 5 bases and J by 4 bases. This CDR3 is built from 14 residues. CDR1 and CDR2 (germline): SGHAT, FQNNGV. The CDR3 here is CASSAGQGLETQYF. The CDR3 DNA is TGTGCCAGCAGCGCCGGACAGGGATTAGAGACCCAGTACTTC. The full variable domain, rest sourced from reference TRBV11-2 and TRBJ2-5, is EAGVAQSPRYKIIEKRQSVAFWCNPISGHATLYWYQQILGQGPKLLIQFQNNGVVDDSQLPKDRFSAERLKGVDSTLKIQPAKLEDSAVYLCASSAGQGLETQYFGPGTRLLVL.

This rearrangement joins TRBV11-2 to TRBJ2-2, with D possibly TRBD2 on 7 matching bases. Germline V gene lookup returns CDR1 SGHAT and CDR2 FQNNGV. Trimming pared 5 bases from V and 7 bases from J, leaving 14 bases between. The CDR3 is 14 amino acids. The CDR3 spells CASSPRGGIGELFF. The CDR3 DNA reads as TGTGCCAGCAGCCCAAGGGGGGGAATCGGGGAGCTGTTTTTT.

CDR3 in amino acids: CASSAEQGANYGYTF. CDR3 nucleotides: TGCGCCAGCAGCGCCGAGCAGGGGGCTAACTATGGCTACACCTTC. V gene TRBV5-1 combines with J gene TRBJ1-2; 7 nucleotides line up with TRBD1. CDR1 and CDR2 from the germline V gene are SGHRS and YFSETQ. The CDR3 extends over 15 amino acids. Unmatched junction bases numbered 6, after V lost 4 bases and J lost 0 bases.

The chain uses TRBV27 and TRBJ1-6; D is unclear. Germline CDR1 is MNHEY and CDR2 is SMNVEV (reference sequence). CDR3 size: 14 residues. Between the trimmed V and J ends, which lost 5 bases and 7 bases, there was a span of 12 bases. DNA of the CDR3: TGTGCCAGCAGTCCCTTTGGAGTGAATTCACCCCTCCACTTT. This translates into CASSPFGVNSPLHF.

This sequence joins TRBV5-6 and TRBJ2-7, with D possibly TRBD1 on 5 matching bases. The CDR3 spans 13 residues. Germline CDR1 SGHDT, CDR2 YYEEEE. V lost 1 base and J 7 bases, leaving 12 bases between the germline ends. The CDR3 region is CASSLTGLGEQYF. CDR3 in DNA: TGTGCCAGCAGCTTGACAGGCCTAGGGGAGCAGTACTTC.

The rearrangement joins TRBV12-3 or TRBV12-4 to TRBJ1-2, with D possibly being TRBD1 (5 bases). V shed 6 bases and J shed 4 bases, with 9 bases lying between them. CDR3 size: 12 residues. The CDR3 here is CASSQGPYGYTF. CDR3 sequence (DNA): TGTGCCAGCAGCCAGGGCCCCTATGGCTACACCTTC.

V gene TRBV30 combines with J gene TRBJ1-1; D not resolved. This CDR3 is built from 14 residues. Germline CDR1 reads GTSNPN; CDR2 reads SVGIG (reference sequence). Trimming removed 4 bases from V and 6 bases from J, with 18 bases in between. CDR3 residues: CAWNRNSLWAEAFF. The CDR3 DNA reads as TGTGCCTGGAACCGTAACAGTCTCTGGGCTGAAGCTTTCTTT. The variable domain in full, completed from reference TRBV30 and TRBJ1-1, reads SQTIHQWPATLVQPVGSPLSLECTVEGTSNPNLYWYRQAAGRGLQLLFYSVGIGQISSEVPQNLSASRPQDRQFILSSKKLLLSDSGFYLCAWNRNSLWAEAFFGQGTRLTVV.

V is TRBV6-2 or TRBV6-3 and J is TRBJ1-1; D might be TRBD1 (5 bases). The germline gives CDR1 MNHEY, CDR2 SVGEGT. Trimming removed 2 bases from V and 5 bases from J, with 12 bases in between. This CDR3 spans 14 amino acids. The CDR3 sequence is CASSYGGVRTEAFF. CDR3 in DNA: TGTGCCAGCAGTTACGGAGGGGTTAGGACTGAAGCTTTCTTT.

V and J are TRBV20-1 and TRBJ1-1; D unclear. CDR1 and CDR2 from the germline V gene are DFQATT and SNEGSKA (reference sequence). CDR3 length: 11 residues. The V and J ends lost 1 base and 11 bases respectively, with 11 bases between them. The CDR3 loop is CSARVAVQAFF. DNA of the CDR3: TGCAGTGCTAGAGTGGCGGTCCAGGCTTTCTTT.

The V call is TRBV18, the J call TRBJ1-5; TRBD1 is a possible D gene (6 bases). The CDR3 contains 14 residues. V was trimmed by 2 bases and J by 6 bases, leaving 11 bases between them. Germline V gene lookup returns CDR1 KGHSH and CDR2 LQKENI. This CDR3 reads CASSPSRGSQPQHF. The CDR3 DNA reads TGTGCCAGCTCACCAAGCAGGGGATCTCAGCCCCAGCATTTT.

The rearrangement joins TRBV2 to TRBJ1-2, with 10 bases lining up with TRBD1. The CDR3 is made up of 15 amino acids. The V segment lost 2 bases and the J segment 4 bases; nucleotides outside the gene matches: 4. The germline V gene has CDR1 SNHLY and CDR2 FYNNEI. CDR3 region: CASSERTGGGYGYTF. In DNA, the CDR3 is TGTGCCAGCAGTGAACGGACAGGGGGAGGCTATGGCTACACCTTC.

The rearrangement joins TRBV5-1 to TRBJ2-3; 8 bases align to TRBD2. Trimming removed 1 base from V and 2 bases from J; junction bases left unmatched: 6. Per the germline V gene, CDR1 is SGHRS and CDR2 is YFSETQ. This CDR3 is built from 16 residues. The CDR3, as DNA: TGCGCCAGCAGCTTGTCGGGCGGGGGGCACACAGATACGCAGTATTTT. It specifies CASSLSGGGHTDTQYF.

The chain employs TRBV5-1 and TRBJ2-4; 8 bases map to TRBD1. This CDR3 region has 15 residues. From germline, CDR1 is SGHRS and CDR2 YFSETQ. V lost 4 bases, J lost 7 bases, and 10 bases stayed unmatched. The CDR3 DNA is TGCGCCAGCAGCCCTGGACAGGGTGTCGATAACATTCAGTACTTC. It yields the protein CASSPGQGVDNIQYF.

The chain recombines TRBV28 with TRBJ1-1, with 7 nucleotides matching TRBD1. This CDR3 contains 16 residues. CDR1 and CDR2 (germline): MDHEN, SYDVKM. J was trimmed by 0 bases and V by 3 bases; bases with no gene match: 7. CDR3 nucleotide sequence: TGTGCCAGCAGTTTTTGGGACAGCCTAATGAACACTGAAGCTTTCTTT. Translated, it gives CASSFWDSLMNTEAFF.

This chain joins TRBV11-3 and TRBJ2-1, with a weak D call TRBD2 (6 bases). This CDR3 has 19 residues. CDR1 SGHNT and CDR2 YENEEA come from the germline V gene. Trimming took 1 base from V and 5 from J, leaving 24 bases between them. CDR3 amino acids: CASSLGGGSGDLSDNEQFF. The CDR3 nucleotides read TGTGCCAGCAGCTTAGGAGGAGGGTCGGGGGACCTCTCGGACAATGAGCAGTTCTTC.

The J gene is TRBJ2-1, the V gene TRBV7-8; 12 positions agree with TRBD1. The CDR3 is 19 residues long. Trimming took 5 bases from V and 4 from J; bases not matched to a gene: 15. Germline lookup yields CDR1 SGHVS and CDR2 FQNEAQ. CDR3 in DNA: TGTGCCAGCAGCCCTCCTAGGGACAGGGGGCGTCCCCAATACAATGAGCAGTTCTTC. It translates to CASSPPRDRGRPQYNEQFF.

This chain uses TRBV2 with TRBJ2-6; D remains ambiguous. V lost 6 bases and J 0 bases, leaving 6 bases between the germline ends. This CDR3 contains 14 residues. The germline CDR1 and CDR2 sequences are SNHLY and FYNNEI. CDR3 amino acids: CASRPGSGANVLTF. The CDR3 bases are TGTGCCAGCAGGCCAGGCTCTGGGGCCAACGTCCTGACTTTC. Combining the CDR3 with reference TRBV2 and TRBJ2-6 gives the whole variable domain EPEVTQTPSHQVTQMGQEVILRCVPISNHLYFYWYRQILGQKVEFLVSFYNNEISEKSEIFDDQFSVERPDGSNFTLKIRSTKLEDSAMYFCASRPGSGANVLTFGAGSRLTVL.